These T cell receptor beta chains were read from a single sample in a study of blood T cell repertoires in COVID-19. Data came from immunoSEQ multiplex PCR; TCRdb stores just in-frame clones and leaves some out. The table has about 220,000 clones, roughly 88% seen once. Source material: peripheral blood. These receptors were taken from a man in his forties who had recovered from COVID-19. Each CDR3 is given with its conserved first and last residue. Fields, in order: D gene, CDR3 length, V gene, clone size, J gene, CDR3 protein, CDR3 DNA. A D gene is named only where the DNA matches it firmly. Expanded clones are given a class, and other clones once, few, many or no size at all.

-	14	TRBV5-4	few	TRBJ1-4	CASSPGGGNEKLFF	TGTGCCAGCAGTCCCGGGGGAGGAAATGAAAAACTGTTTTTT
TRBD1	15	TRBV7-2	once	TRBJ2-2	CASSRTGRNTGELFF	TGTGCCAGCAGCCGGACAGGGCGAAACACCGGGGAGCTGTTTTTT
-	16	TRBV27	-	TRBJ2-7	CASSPSGGYFSYEQYF	TGTGCCAGCAGTCCTTCGGGGGGCTACTTCTCCTACGAGCAGTACTTC
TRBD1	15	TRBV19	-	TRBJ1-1	CASSTGRQGDTEAFF	TGTGCCAGTAGTACGGGAAGACAGGGCGACACTGAAGCTTTCTTT
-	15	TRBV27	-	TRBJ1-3	CASSLLGEAGNTIYF	TGTGCCAGCAGTTTATTAGGGGAGGCTGGAAACACCATATATTTT
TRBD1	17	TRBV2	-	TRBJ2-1	CASSLLSGTGGLGEQFF	TGTGCCAGCAGTCTCCTTTCCGGGACAGGGGGGCTCGGCGAGCAGTTCTTC
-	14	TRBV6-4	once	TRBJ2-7	CASSDWPSLYEQYF	TGTGCCAGCAGTGACTGGCCTAGCCTCTACGAGCAGTACTTC
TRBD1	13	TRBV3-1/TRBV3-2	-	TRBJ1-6	CASDRGNNSPLHF	TGTGCCAGCGACAGGGGGAATAATTCACCCCTCCACTTT
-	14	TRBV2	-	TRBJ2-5	CASTLTGDQETQYF	TGTGCCAGCACCCTTACAGGAGACCAAGAGACCCAGTACTTC
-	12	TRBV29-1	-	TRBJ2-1	CSSYQEPGLVFF	TGCAGCTCTTATCAGGAACCGGGACTTGTGTTCTTC
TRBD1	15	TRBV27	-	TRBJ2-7	CASSRGQGTSYEQYF	TGTGCCAGCAGTCGCGGACAGGGGACTTCCTACGAGCAGTACTTC
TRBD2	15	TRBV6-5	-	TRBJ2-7	CASSYTGTSSYEQYF	TGTGCCAGCAGTTACACCGGGACTAGCTCCTACGAGCAGTACTTC
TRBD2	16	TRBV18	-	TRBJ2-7	CASSPGPGLASFEQYF	TGTGCCAGCTCACCAGGGCCGGGACTAGCCAGTTTCGAGCAGTACTTC
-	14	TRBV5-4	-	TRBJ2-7	CASSPRDGTYEQYF	TGTGCCAGCAGCCCGCGGGACGGGACCTACGAGCAGTACTTC
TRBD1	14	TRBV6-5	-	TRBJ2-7	CASSPRTGKYEQYF	TGTGCCAGCAGTCCCAGGACAGGCAAGTACGAGCAGTACTTC
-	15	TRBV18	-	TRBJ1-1	CASSPAGGIGTEAFF	TGTGCCAGCTCACCCGCGGGGGGGATCGGCACTGAAGCTTTCTTT
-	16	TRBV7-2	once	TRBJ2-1	CASRLKAGGPYNEQFF	TGTGCCAGCAGGTTAAAAGCCGGGGGGCCCTACAATGAGCAGTTCTTC
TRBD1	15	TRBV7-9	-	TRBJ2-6	CASSLTGVGANVLTF	TGTGCCAGCAGCCTTACAGGGGTGGGGGCCAACGTCCTGACTTTC
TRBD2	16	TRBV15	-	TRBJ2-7	CATSRGVGTSNYEQYF	TGTGCCACCAGCAGAGGGGTGGGGACTAGTAACTACGAGCAGTACTTC
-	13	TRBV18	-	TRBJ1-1	CASSLGGGGEAFF	TGTGCCAGCTCACTTGGCGGGGGGGGAGAAGCTTTCTTT
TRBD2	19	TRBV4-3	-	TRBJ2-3	CASSQDASSSGGLTDTQYF	TGCGCCAGCAGCCAAGATGCCTCCTCTAGCGGGGGGCTCACAGATACGCAGTATTTT
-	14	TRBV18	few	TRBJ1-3	CASSSRTAGNTIYF	TGTGCCAGCTCATCGCGGACAGCTGGAAACACCATATATTTT
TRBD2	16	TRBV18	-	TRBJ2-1	CASSPREGSGINEQFF	TGTGCCAGCTCGCCGAGAGAGGGTAGCGGGATAAATGAGCAGTTCTTC
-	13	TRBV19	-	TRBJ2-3	CASMGFRADTQYF	TGTGCCAGTATGGGTTTTCGGGCAGATACGCAGTATTTT
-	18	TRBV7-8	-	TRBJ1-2	CASSLLYGTSDRGGGYTF	TGTGCCAGCAGCCTCCTTTACGGGACTTCTGATCGGGGGGGTGGCTACACCTTC
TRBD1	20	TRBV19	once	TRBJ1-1	CASSISSLYLRTGEGTEAFF	TGTGCCAGTAGTATTTCATCCCTATACCTACGGACAGGGGAGGGCACTGAAGCTTTCTTT
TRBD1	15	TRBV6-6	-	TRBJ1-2	CASSWTGAPNYGYTF	TGTGCCAGCAGTTGGACAGGGGCCCCTAACTATGGCTACACCTTC
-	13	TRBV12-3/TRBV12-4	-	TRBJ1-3	CASSNRAEDTIYF	TGTGCCAGCAGCAACAGGGCCGAGGACACCATATATTTT
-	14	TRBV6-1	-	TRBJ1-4	CASSERGQTEKLFF	TGTGCCAGCAGTGAAAGGGGACAAACAGAAAAACTGTTTTTT
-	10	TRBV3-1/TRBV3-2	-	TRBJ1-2	CASSQAGNTF	TGTGCCAGCAGCCAAGCGGGGAACACCTTC
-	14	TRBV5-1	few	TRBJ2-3	CASSLGVGTDTQYF	TGCGCCAGCAGCCTCGGGGTCGGCACAGATACGCAGTATTTT
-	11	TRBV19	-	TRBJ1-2	CGAASQRRYTF	TGTGGGGCCGCATCACAACGCCGCTACACCTTC
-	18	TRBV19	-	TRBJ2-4	CASSPGGWIGVAKNIQYF	TGTGCCAGTAGCCCAGGTGGTTGGATAGGGGTAGCCAAAAACATTCAGTACTTC
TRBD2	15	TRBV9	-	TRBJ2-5	CASSVRLAGRETQYF	TGTGCCAGCAGCGTGCGACTAGCGGGACGAGAGACCCAGTACTTC
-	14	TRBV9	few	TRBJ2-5	CASSVGDSWETQYF	TGTGCCAGCAGCGTAGGAGACTCTTGGGAGACCCAGTACTTC
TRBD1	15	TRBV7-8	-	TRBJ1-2	CASSLIGQGNYGYTF	TGTGCCAGCAGCTTGATAGGACAGGGTAACTATGGCTACACCTTC
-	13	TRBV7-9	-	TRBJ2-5	CAAGVMGRETQYF	TGTGCCGCTGGAGTGATGGGTCGAGAGACCCAGTACTTC
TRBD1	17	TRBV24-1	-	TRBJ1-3	CATSDPGQGMSGNTIYF	TGTGCCACCAGTGACCCGGGACAGGGGATGTCTGGAAACACCATATATTTT
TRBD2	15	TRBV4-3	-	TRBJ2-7	CASSQLSGDPYEQYF	TGCGCCAGCAGCCAACTTAGCGGGGACCCCTACGAGCAGTACTTC
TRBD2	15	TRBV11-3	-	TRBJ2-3	CASSLALAGSDTQYF	TGTGCCAGCAGCTTAGCACTAGCGGGCTCGGATACGCAGTATTTT
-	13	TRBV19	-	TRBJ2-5	CASSWAGQETQYF	TGTGCCAGTAGTTGGGCAGGTCAAGAGACCCAGTACTTC
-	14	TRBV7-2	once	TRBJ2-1	CASSLGAFYNEQFF	TGTGCCAGCAGCTTAGGGGCCTTCTACAATGAGCAGTTCTTC
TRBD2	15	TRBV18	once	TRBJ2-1	CASSPDSGREEEQFF	TGTGCCAGCTCACCAGACAGCGGGAGGGAAGAGGAGCAGTTCTTC
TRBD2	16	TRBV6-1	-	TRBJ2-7	CASSERLAGGGNEQYF	TGTGCCAGCAGTGAAAGACTAGCGGGAGGTGGAAACGAGCAGTACTTC
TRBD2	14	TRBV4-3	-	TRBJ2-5	CASSLLAGEETQYF	TGCGCCAGCAGCCTATTAGCGGGGGAAGAGACCCAGTACTTC
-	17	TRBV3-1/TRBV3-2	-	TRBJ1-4	CASSPPGDSATNEKLFF	TGTGCCAGCAGCCCCCCCGGCGACAGTGCAACTAATGAAAAACTGTTTTTT
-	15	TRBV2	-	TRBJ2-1	CASSDLQTLYNEQFF	TGTGCCAGCAGTGACTTACAGACCCTCTACAATGAGCAGTTCTTC
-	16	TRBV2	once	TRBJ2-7	CASLILTRASSYEQYF	TGTGCCAGCCTTATTCTTACGAGGGCAAGCTCCTACGAGCAGTACTTC
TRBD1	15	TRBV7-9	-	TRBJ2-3	CASSFNRGRTDTQYF	TGTGCCAGCAGCTTCAACAGGGGGCGAACAGATACGCAGTATTTT
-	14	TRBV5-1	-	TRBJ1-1	CASSPRGWDTEAFF	TGCGCCAGCAGCCCTCGAGGGTGGGACACTGAAGCTTTCTTT
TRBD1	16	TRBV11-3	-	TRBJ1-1	CASSLVVGGENTEAFF	TGTGCCAGCAGCTTAGTGGTAGGGGGCGAGAACACTGAAGCTTTCTTT
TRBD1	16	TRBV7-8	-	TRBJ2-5	CASSPWAYRGRETQYF	TGTGCCAGCAGCCCCTGGGCGTACAGGGGGCGAGAGACCCAGTACTTC
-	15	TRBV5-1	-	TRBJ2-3	CASSLAASPADTQYF	TGCGCCAGCAGCTTGGCTGCTAGCCCCGCAGATACGCAGTATTTT
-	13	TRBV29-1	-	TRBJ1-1	CSVAQGTFAEAFF	TGCAGCGTCGCTCAAGGGACTTTCGCTGAAGCTTTCTTT
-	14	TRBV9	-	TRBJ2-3	CASSVRARQDTQYF	TGTGCCAGCAGCGTACGAGCTAGGCAGGATACGCAGTATTTT
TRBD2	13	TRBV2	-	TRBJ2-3	CASLAGGTDTQYF	TGTGCCAGCCTAGCGGGGGGCACAGATACGCAGTATTTT